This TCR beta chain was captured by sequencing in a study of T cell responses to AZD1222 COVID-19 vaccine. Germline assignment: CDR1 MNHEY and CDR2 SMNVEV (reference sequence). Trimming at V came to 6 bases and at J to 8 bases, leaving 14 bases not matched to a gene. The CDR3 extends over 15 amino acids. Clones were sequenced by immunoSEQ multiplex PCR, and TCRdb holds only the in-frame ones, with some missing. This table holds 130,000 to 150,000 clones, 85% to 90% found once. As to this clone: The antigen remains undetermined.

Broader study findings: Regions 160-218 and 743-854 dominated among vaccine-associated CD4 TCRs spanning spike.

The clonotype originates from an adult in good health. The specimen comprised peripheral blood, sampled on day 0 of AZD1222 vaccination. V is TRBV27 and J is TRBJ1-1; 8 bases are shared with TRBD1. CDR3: CASRDSGGDFPEAFF. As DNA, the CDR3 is TGTGCCAGCAGGGATTCAGGGGGCGATTTTCCAGAAGCTTTCTTT.